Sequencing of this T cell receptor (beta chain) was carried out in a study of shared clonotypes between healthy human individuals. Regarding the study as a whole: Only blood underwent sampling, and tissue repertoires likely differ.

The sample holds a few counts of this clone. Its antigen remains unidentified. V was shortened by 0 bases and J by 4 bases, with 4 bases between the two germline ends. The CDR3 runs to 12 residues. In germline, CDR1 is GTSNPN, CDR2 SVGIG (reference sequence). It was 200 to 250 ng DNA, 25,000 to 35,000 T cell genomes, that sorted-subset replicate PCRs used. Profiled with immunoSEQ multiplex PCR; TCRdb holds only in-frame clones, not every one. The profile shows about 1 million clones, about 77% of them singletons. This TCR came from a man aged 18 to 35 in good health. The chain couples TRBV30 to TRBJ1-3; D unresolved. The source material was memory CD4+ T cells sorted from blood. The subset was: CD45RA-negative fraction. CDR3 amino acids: CAWSVWGNTIYF. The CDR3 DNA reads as TGTGCCTGGAGTGTATGGGGAAACACCATATATTTT. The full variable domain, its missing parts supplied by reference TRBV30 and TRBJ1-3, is SQTIHQWPATLVQPVGSPLSLECTVEGTSNPNLYWYRQAAGRGLQLLFYSVGIGQISSEVPQNLSASRPQDRQFILSSKKLLLSDSGFYLCAWSVWGNTIYFGEGSWLTVV.